This TCR beta chain was captured in a study of blood T cell repertoires in COVID-19. Assay: immunoSEQ multiplex PCR; the TCRdb copy retains only in-frame clones and omits some. Of 110,000 to 150,000 clones detected, approximately 91% appear once; the ten largest clones hold 1.5% to 2%. Germline-derived CDR1 and CDR2 are LGHNT and FRNRAP. The CDR3 length is 17 residues. Trimming removed 5 bases at V and 4 bases at J, with 21 bases between. The source material was peripheral blood. The chain links TRBV12-5 to TRBJ1-5; D possibly corresponds to TRBD1 (5 bases). The sequence came from a man in his sixties or seventies with acute or convalescent COVID-19. The CDR3 protein is CASGPREPGKRNQPQHF. The CDR3 bases are TGTGCTAGTGGTCCCAGGGAACCGGGTAAGAGGAATCAGCCCCAGCATTTT.